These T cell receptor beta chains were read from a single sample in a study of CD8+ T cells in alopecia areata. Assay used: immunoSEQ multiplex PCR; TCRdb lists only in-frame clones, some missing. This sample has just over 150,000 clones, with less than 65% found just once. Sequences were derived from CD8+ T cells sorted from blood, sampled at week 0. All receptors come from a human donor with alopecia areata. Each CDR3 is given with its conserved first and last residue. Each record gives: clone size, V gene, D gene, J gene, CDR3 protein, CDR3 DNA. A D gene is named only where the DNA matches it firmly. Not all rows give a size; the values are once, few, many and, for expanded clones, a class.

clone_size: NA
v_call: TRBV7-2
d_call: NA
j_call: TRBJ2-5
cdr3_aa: CASTSFAGQGETQYF
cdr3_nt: TGTGCCAGCACCTCTTTCGCGGGCCAGGGGGAGACCCAGTACTTC

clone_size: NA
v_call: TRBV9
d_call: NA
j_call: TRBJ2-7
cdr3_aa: CASSVGGTYEQYF
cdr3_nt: TGTGCCAGCAGCGTAGGGGGTACCTACGAGCAGTACTTC

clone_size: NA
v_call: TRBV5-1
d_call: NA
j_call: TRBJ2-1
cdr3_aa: CAQGQNEQFF
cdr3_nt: TGCGCCCAAGGTCAAAATGAGCAGTTCTTC

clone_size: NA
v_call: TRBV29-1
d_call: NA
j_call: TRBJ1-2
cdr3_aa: CSVTGQDNGYTF
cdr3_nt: TGCAGCGTCACGGGGCAGGATAATGGCTACACCTTC

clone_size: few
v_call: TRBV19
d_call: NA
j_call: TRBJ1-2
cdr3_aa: CASLIGPPGYGYTF
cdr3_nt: TGTGCCAGCTTAATTGGGCCGCCAGGCTATGGCTACACCTTC

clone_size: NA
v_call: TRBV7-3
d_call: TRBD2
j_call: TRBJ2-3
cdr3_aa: CASSRSGGQGDTQYF
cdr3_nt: TGTGCCAGCAGTCGTAGCGGGGGGCAGGGAGATACGCAGTATTTT

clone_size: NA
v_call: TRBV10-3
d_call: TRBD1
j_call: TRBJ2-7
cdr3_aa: CAISQGNEQYF
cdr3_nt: TGTGCCATCTCACAGGGGAACGAGCAGTACTTC

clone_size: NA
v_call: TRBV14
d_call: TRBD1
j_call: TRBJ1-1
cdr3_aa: CASSDRGRFAEAFF
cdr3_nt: TGTGCCAGCAGTGACAGGGGGCGATTCGCTGAAGCTTTCTTT

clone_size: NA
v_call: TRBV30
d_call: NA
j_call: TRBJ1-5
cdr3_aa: CAWSGGGNNQPQHF
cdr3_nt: TGTGCCTGGAGCGGCGGGGGTAACAATCAGCCCCAGCATTTT

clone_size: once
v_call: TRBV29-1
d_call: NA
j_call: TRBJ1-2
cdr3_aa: CSVKHEGYTF
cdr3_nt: TGCAGCGTTAAGCATGAGGGCTACACCTTC

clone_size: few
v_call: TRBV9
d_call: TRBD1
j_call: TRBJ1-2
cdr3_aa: CASSMQTGDYYGYTF
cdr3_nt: TGTGCCAGCAGCATGCAGACAGGGGATTACTATGGCTACACCTTC

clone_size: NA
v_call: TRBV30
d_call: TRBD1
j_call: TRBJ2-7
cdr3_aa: CAWSRPATGGLWEQYF
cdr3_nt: TGTGCCTGGAGTCGACCCGCGACAGGGGGCTTGTGGGAGCAGTACTTC

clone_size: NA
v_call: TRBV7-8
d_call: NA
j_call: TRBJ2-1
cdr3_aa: CASSLSAGSNNEQFF
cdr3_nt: TGTGCCAGCAGCCTCTCGGCCGGTTCTAACAATGAGCAGTTCTTC

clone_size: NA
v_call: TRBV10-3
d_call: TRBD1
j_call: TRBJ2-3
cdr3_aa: CAISEGQGADTQYF
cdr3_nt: TGTGCCATCAGTGAGGGACAGGGAGCAGATACGCAGTATTTT

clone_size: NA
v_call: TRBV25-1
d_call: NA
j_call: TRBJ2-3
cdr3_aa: CASSEYTGEVTDTQYF
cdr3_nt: TGTGCCAGCAGTGAATACACAGGGGAGGTGACAGATACGCAGTATTTT

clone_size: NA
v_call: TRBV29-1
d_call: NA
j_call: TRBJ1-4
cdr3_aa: CSVEQGDEKLFF
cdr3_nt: TGCAGCGTTGAACAGGGTGATGAAAAACTGTTTTTT

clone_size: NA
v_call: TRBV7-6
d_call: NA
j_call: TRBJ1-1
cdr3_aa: CASSLVDNTEAFF
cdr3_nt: TGTGCCAGCAGCTTAGTAGACAACACTGAAGCTTTCTTT

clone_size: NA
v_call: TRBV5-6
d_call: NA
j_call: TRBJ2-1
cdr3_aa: CASSSIEFSYNEQFF
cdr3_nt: TGTGCCAGCAGCTCCATTGAATTTTCCTACAATGAGCAGTTCTTC

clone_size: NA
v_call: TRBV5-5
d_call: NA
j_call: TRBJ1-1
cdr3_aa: CASSLDLNTEAFF
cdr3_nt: TGTGCCAGCAGCTTGGACCTGAACACTGAAGCTTTCTTT

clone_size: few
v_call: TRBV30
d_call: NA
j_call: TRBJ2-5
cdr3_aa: CAWSVQAGQETQYF
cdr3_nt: TGTGCCTGGAGTGTACAGGCAGGCCAAGAGACCCAGTACTTC

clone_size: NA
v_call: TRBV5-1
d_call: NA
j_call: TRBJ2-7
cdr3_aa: CASSPGYEQYF
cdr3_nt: TGCGCCAGCAGCCCGGGGTACGAGCAGTACTTC

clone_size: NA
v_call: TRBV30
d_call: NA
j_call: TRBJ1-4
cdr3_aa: CAWGSGEKLFF
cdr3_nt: TGTGCCTGGGGGTCTGGTGAAAAACTGTTTTTT

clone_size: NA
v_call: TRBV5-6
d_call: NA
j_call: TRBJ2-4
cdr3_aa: CASSWGGIAKNIQYF
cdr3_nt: TGTGCCAGCAGCTGGGGAGGTATCGCCAAAAACATTCAGTACTTC

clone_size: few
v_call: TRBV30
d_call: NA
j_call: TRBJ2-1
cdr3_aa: CAWSDQSYNEQFF
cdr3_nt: TGTGCCTGGAGCGACCAGAGCTACAATGAGCAGTTCTTC

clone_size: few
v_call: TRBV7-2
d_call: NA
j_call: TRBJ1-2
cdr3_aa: CASSLGGYGYTF
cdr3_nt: TGTGCCAGCAGCTTAGGTGGCTATGGCTACACCTTC

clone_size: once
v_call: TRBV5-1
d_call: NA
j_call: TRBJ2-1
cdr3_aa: CASSLQKDEQFF
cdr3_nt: TGCGCCAGCAGCTTACAAAAAGATGAGCAGTTCTTC

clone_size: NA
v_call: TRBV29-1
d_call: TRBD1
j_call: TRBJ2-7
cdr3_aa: CSVGSWGQGRGEQYF
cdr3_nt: TGCAGCGTTGGTTCCTGGGGACAGGGAAGAGGCGAGCAGTACTTC

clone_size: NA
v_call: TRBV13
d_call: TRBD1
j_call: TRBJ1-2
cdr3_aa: CASSPEGQPHYGYTF
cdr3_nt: TGTGCCAGCAGCCCCGAGGGACAGCCTCACTATGGCTACACCTTC

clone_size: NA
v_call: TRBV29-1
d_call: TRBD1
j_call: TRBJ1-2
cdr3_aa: CSVIGQGDDYGYTF
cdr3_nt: TGCAGCGTTATTGGACAGGGGGATGACTATGGCTACACCTTC

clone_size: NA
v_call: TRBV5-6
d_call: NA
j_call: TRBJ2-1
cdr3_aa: CASSLGTTNEQFF
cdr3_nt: TGTGCCAGCAGCTTAGGGACAACCAATGAGCAGTTCTTC

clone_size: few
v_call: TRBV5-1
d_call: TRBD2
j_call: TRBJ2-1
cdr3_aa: CASSLGLAGGDEQFF
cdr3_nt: TGCGCCAGCAGCTTAGGACTAGCGGGGGGAGATGAGCAGTTCTTC

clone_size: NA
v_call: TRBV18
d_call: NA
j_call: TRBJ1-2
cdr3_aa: CASSPPTDPYGYTF
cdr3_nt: TGTGCCAGCTCACCACCGACAGACCCCTATGGCTACACCTTC

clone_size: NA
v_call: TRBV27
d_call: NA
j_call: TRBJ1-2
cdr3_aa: CASREGSYGYTF
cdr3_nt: TGTGCCAGCAGGGAGGGCTCCTATGGCTACACCTTC

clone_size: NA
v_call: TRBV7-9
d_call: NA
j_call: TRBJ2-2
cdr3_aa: CASSRTSSPGELFF
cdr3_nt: TGTGCCAGCAGCCGAACTAGCTCGCCTGGGGAGCTGTTTTTT

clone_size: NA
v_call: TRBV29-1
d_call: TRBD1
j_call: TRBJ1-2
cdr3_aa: CSVAGGGGYTF
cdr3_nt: TGCAGCGTCGCAGGGGGCGGTGGCTACACCTTC

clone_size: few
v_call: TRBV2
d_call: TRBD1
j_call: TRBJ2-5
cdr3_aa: CASRGDSQETQYF
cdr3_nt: TGTGCCAGCAGGGGGGACAGCCAAGAGACCCAGTACTTC

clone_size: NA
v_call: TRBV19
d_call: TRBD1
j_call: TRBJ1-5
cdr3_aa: CASIGDRRNQPQHF
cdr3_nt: TGTGCCAGTATTGGGGACAGGCGTAATCAGCCCCAGCATTTT

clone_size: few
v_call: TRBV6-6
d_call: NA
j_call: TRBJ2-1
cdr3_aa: CASSFGLEQFF
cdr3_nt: TGTGCCAGCAGTTTCGGACTAGAGCAGTTCTTC

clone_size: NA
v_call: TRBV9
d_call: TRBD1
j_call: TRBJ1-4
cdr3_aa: CASSVQGGNEKLFF
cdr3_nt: TGTGCCAGCAGCGTACAGGGGGGGAATGAAAAACTGTTTTTT

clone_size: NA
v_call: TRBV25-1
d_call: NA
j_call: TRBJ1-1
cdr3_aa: CASIGAEAFF
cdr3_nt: TGTGCCAGCATCGGGGCTGAAGCTTTCTTT

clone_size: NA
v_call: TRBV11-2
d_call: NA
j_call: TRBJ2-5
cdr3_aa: CASSRRRQETQYF
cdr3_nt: TGTGCCAGCAGCCGACGCCGCCAAGAGACCCAGTACTTC

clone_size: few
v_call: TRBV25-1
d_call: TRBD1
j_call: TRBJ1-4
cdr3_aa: CASSEGRQGGEKLFF
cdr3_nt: TGTGCCAGCAGTGAGGGCAGACAGGGGGGAGAAAAACTGTTTTTT

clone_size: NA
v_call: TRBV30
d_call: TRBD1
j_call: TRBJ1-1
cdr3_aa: CASTGELNTEAFF
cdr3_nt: TGTGCCTCGACAGGGGAACTGAACACTGAAGCTTTCTTT

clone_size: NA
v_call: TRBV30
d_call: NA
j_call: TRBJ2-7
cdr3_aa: CAWTPGSVSHEQYF
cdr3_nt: TGTGCCTGGACTCCAGGGAGTGTTTCCCACGAGCAGTACTTC

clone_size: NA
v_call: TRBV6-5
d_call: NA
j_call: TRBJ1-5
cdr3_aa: CASSPNGGQPQHF
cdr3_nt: TGTGCCAGCAGTCCTAATGGGGGGCAGCCCCAGCATTTT

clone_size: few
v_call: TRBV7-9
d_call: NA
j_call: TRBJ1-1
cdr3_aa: CASSGPRADTEAFF
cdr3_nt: TGTGCCAGCAGCGGCCCCAGGGCAGACACTGAAGCTTTCTTT

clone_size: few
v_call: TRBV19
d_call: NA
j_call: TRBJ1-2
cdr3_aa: CASTFDGGYTF
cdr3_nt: TGTGCCAGTACCTTCGACGGTGGCTACACCTTC

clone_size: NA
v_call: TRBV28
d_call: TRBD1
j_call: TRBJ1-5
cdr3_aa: CASSPGGSQPQHF
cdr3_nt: TGTGCCAGCAGCCCAGGGGGAAGTCAGCCCCAGCATTTT

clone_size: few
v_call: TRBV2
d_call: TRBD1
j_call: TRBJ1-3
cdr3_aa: CASVLPGQGNTIYF
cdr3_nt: TGTGCCAGCGTTCTCCCGGGACAGGGAAACACCATATATTTT

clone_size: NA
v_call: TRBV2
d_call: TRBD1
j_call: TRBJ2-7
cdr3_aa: CASSAGTEYEQYF
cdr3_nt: TGTGCCAGCAGTGCCGGGACAGAGTACGAGCAGTACTTC

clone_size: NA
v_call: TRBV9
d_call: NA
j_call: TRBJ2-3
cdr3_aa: CASSLSEDTQYF
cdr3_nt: TGTGCCAGCAGTTTGAGCGAGGATACGCAGTATTTT

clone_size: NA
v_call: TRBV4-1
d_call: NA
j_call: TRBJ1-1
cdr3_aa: CASSQRVLNTEAFF
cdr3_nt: TGCGCCAGCAGCCAACGGGTCCTGAACACTGAAGCTTTCTTT